This section outlines one TCR beta chain sequence together with its context. The antigen is undetermined. The V end was cut by 4 bases, the J end by 4 bases, with 11 bases between. This CDR3 comprises 13 residues. The germline gives CDR1 LGHDT, CDR2 YNNKEL (reference sequence). This sample was taken from a study of Ad26.COV2.S vaccination and SARS-CoV-2 variants. The assay was immunoSEQ multiplex PCR, and TCRdb's table has in-frame clones only and misses some. The sample lists 400,000 or so clones, more than 85% occurring once. Whole-study findings and limits: Reportedly, after vaccination the spike-specific CD8+ and CD4+ T cell responses displayed substantial breadth.

The treatment was: around 19 received Ad26.COV2.S at low or high dose, single or two shots; several received placebo; per-sample allocation not given. Samples came from day 63 after the first vaccine or placebo injection. Ad26.COV2.S expressed prefusion-stabilized spike from the original Wuhan strain. The receptor's source is a person between 18 and 60 years old who received the Ad26.COV2.S COVID-19 vaccine or a placebo. This chain links TRBV3-1 (or the pseudogene TRBV3-2) with TRBJ2-7; perhaps TRBD1 as D (6 bases). This sample comprised peripheral blood, obtained in a trial of Ad26.COV2.S vaccine versus placebo. CDR3 coding DNA: TGTGCCAGCAGCCCCCAACAGGGTTACGAGCAGTACTTC. The encoded protein is CASSPQQGYEQYF.